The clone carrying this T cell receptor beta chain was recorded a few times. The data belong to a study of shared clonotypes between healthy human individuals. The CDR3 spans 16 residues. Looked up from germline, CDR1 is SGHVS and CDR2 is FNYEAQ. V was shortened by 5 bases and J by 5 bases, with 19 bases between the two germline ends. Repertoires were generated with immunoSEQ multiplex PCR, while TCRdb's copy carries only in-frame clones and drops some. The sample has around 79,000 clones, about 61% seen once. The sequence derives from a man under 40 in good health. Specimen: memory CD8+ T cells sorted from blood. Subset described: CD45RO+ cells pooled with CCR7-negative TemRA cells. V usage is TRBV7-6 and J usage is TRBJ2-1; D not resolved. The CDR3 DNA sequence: TGTGCCAGCAGCCCGAACCCCATGTCAACGAACAATGAGCAGTTCTTC. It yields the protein CASSPNPMSTNNEQFF.